The next 18 T cell receptor beta chains were all read from a single sample in a study of blood T cell repertoires in COVID-19. Method: immunoSEQ multiplex PCR; TCRdb's copy keeps in-frame clones and lacks some. The table records some 270,000 clones, about 82% of them present only once. Sequenced sample: PBMCs or T cells enriched from blood (not recorded which). The receptors were gathered from a woman between 50 and 59 years old with acute COVID-19.

The CDR3 bases are TGTGCCAGCAGCCCCCGGACTTTTGAAGGTGGCTATGGCTACACCTTC. Its protein is CASSPRTFEGGYGYTF. This rearrangement joins TRBV7-9 to TRBJ1-2; D is undetermined. Germline V lookup: CDR1 SEHNR, CDR2 FQNEAQ (reference sequence). V gave up 5 bases and J gave up 4 bases, with 20 bases separating them. The CDR3 is 16 amino acids.

The V and J genes are TRBV14 and TRBJ2-7; 7 bases align to TRBD1. This CDR3 is 15 amino acids long. Per germline, CDR1 SGHDN and CDR2 FVKESK. Unmatched junction bases numbered 5, after V lost 3 bases and J lost 0 bases. CDR3 sequence: CASSHLRDSSYEQYF. CDR3 DNA sequence: TGTGCCAGCAGCCACCTCCGGGACAGCTCCTACGAGCAGTACTTC. Full variable domain (remainder filled in from reference TRBV14 and TRBJ2-7): EAGVTQFPSHSVIEKGQTVTLRCDPISGHDNLYWYRRVMGKEIKFLLHFVKESKQDESGMPNNRFLAERTGGTYSTLKVQPAELEDSGVYFCASSHLRDSSYEQYFGPGTRLTVT.

The rearrangement uses TRBV6-6 and TRBJ2-7, with 10 bases lining up with TRBD1. Germline values: CDR1 MNHNY, CDR2 SVGAGI (reference sequence). V was pared by 6 bases and J by 6 bases, with 14 bases of the junction left unmatched. The CDR3 spans 16 residues. The CDR3 protein is CASRTGQGITVVEQYF. CDR3 nucleotides: TGTGCCAGCAGAACGGGACAGGGGATTACTGTCGTCGAGCAGTACTTC.

This clone has only one observation. This chain links TRBV5-1 with TRBJ2-3, with 8 bases lining up with TRBD1. Looked up from germline, CDR1 is SGHRS and CDR2 is YFSETQ. V trimming: 4 bases; J trimming: 3 bases; junction bases outside the gene matches: 7. The CDR3 extends over 15 amino acids. Here the CDR3 DNA reads TGCGCCAGCAGCGCAGGACAGGGTGGAACAGATACGCAGTATTTT. This codes for CASSAGQGGTDTQYF.

The chain combines TRBV12-3 or TRBV12-4 with TRBJ2-7; 11 positions match TRBD1. The CDR3 extends over 13 amino acids. J was trimmed by 7 bases and V by 8 bases; bases with no gene match: 7. The chain's CDR3 is CASQGQGAREQYF. In nucleotides, the CDR3 is TGTGCCAGCCAAGGACAGGGGGCTCGGGAGCAGTACTTC.

The CDR3 coding sequence is TGCAGCGTTCGACACTCAGGCTACGAGCAGTACTTC. This encodes CSVRHSGYEQYF. The chain combines TRBV29-1 with TRBJ2-7; D is ambiguous. Germline V lookup: CDR1 SQVTM, CDR2 ANQGSEA. Trimming took 5 bases from V and 3 from J, leaving 11 bases between them. This CDR3 contains 12 residues.

This chain joins TRBV10-3 and TRBJ1-6; TRBD1 agrees at 7 bases. Germline V gene sequence: CDR1 ENHRY, CDR2 SYGVKD. With 6 bases clipped from V and 5 bases from J, the junction kept 7 bases outside the gene matches. This CDR3 comprises 15 residues. CDR3 bases: TGTGCCATCAGGGAGACAGGGCAGGATAATTCACCCCTCCACTTT. It is translated as CAIRETGQDNSPLHF.

The rearrangement joins TRBV7-8 to TRBJ1-4, with TRBD1 as a possible D gene (5 bases). Trimming stripped 5 bases from V and 12 bases from J, with 19 bases between. CDR1 is SGHVS and CDR2 is FQNEAQ in the germline V gene. The CDR3 is made up of 14 amino acids. The CDR3 DNA reads as TGTGCCAGCAGCGAGGTGGTGGGAGGGGCTCAACTGTTTTTT. Protein sequence: CASSEVVGGAQLFF.

The chain links TRBV19 to TRBJ1-4; D is possibly TRBD1 (5 bases). Between the trimmed V and J ends, which lost 7 bases and 3 bases, there was a span of 15 bases. CDR1 and CDR2 from the germline V gene are LNHDA and SQIVND (reference sequence). The CDR3 length is 15 residues. Here the CDR3 reads CASTGDDRANEKLFF. The CDR3 coding sequence is TGTGCCAGTACCGGTGATGACAGAGCTAATGAAAAACTGTTTTTT.

The chain carries TRBV5-1 and TRBJ1-1; TRBD1 agrees at 7 bases. The V segment lost 4 bases and the J segment 7 bases; nucleotides outside the gene matches: 13. This CDR3 spans 15 amino acids. Germline V lookup: CDR1 SGHRS, CDR2 YFSETQ. The CDR3 reads CASSTTGQVGVEAFF. The CDR3 nucleotides read TGCGCCAGCAGCACTACCGGACAGGTAGGGGTTGAAGCTTTCTTT.

This sequence joins TRBV7-8 and TRBJ1-2; D remains ambiguous. Trimming took off 5 bases at V and 5 bases at J, with 9 bases between the two ends. The germline V gene has CDR1 SGHVS and CDR2 FQNEAQ. The CDR3 covers 12 residues. The CDR3 DNA is TGTGCCAGCAGCCCGACTGATTATGGCTACACCTTC. Translated: CASSPTDYGYTF.

The genes are TRBV6-6 and TRBJ2-1, with 8 bases fitting TRBD2. V gave up 5 bases and J gave up 8 bases; unmatched junction bases: 8. The germline CDR1 and CDR2 sequences are MNHNY and SVGAGI (reference sequence). The CDR3 is 14 amino acids. Written as DNA, the CDR3 is TGTGCCAGCAGTCTCGGACTAGCCGGCCATGAGCAGTTCTTC. It specifies CASSLGLAGHEQFF.

The V and J genes are TRBV11-2 and TRBJ2-3; D not resolved. V was cut by 1 base and J by 5 bases, with 7 bases left in between. Germline loops: CDR1 SGHAT, CDR2 FQNNGV. CDR3 length: 13 amino acids. CDR3 in amino acids: CASSLVPQDTQYF. As DNA, the CDR3 is TGTGCCAGCAGCTTAGTTCCCCAAGATACGCAGTATTTT.

This chain uses TRBV6-4 with TRBJ2-1; TRBD1 might be the D (5 bases). Germline V CDR1 and CDR2: MRHNA, SNTAGT. V was pared by 5 bases and J by 7 bases, with 18 bases between. This CDR3 is 15 amino acids long. Here the CDR3 reads CASSIVPGSGNEQFF. The CDR3 nucleotides read TGTGCCAGCAGTATCGTTCCAGGGTCCGGGAATGAGCAGTTCTTC.

The rearrangement joins TRBV2 to TRBJ2-2, with a tentative D call TRBD1 (5 bases). V lost 3 bases and J 0 bases, leaving 8 bases between the germline ends. Germline CDR1 SNHLY, CDR2 FYNNEI. CDR3 length: 15 residues. The CDR3 loop is CASSDQTANTGELFF. CDR3 coding DNA: TGTGCCAGCAGTGACCAGACAGCGAACACCGGGGAGCTGTTTTTT.

This clone was observed a single time. One end of the junction varies from germline; a read error may be responsible. The chain links TRBV29-1 to TRBJ1-6; 7 bases fit TRBD1. Germline CDR1 and CDR2: SQVTM and ANQGSEA. This CDR3 comprises 11 residues. This CDR3 reads CSVESGPGGLF. The CDR3 region has the DNA TGCAGCGTTGAATCTGGGCCAGGGGGGCTCTTT. Supplemented by reference TRBV29-1 and TRBJ1-6, the full variable domain reads SAVISQKPSRDICQRGTSLTIQCQVDSQVTMMFWYRQQPGQSLTLIATANQGSEATYESGFVIDKFPISRPNLTFSTLTVSNMSPEDSSIYLCSVESGPGGLFGNGTRLTVT.

The chain couples TRBV9 to TRBJ1-2, with D maybe TRBD1 (6 bases). V was cut by 3 bases and J by 0 bases, with 15 bases left in between. CDR1 and CDR2 (germline): SGDLS, YYNGEE. CDR3 length: 16 amino acids. The CDR3 DNA is TGTGCCAGCAGCGGGCCCCGGGGGGGCGCTAACTATGGCTACACCTTC. Amino acids: CASSGPRGGANYGYTF.

The chain has TRBV29-1 and TRBJ2-3, with D possibly TRBD1 on 5 matching bases. The germline V gene encodes CDR1 SQVTM and CDR2 ANQGSEA. The CDR3 covers 11 residues. V was trimmed by 7 bases and J by 4 bases, leaving 9 bases between them. As DNA, the CDR3 is TGCAGCGAACAGGTTGCAGATACGCAGTATTTT. Encoded protein: CSEQVADTQYF.